This T cell receptor beta chain was captured by sequencing in a study of T-cell memory formation after mild COVID-19. Points from the study as a whole: Among clones contracting day 15 to 85, CD4/CD8 was balanced, whereas later expanders leaned CD4+. The finding that pre-infection memory included some responding clones suggested that cross-reactive memory joined. Those CD4+ clones that contracted were mainly in CM and EM (CD8+ ones in EMRA).

The table lists this clonotype with a count of one. The antigen remains undetermined. The CDR3 has 15 residues. V dropped 3 bases and J dropped 5 bases, with 16 bases sitting between them. Germline-derived CDR1 and CDR2 are KGHSH and LQKENI. TCR alpha and TCR beta cDNA libraries with sample barcodes and UMIs came from 5'RACE using constant-segment primers. TCRdb used MiXCR to reprocess the 5' RACE reads, holding one entry per CDR3 protein. This repertoire shows roughly 550,000 distinct CDR3 sequences, just over 20% found once; its top ten account for under 15%. The sequenced sample consisted of PBMCs or a T cell subset sorted from them (not recorded which). The receptor comes from an adult woman who had mild COVID-19 (a few samples of this study predate the infection). Cell type and time point are not known. This chain links TRBV18 with TRBJ1-1; the D gene is possibly TRBD1 (5 bases). The CDR3 region is CASSPLDQGGTEAFF. CDR3 DNA: TGTGCCAGCTCACCCTTAGATCAGGGTGGGACTGAAGCTTTCTTT.